These 17 T cell receptor beta chains share one sample of origin, sequenced in a study of technical replicates of blood from a handful of donors. Method: immunoSEQ multiplex PCR; TCRdb's copy keeps in-frame clones and lacks some. The sample yields 65,000 to 95,000 clones, 80% to 90% seen once. Sequencing was carried out using PBMCs. Every receptor here comes from a human donor in good health. Some clones in this sample may be carry-over from other donors' samples.

The chain joins TRBV19 to TRBJ1-5; 9 bases match TRBD1. V lost 3 bases to trimming and J lost 2 bases; unmatched junction nucleotides: 5. The CDR3 length is 16 residues. Germline assignment: CDR1 LNHDA and CDR2 SQIVND (reference sequence). CDR3 nucleotide sequence: TGTGCCAGTAGTATCGACAGGGGGGCTGGCAATCAGCCCCAGCATTTT. Its translation: CASSIDRGAGNQPQHF.

The chain combines TRBV7-2 with TRBJ1-5; D perhaps matches TRBD1 (5 bases). This CDR3 contains 13 residues. V lost 5 bases to trimming and J lost 5 bases, with 10 bases between them. Germline CDR1 is SGHTA and CDR2 is FQGNSA. This chain's CDR3 is CASSQQGYQPQHF. CDR3 bases: TGTGCCAGCAGCCAGCAGGGCTATCAGCCCCAGCATTTT.

V gene TRBV5-1 combines with J gene TRBJ2-3, with TRBD2 matching over 16 bases. Trimming cost V 4 bases and J 4 bases; bases outside gene matches: 9. The CDR3 has 18 residues. Germline CDR1 reads SGHRS; CDR2 reads YFSETQ. The CDR3 here is CASSVGTSGRAGADTQYF. In nucleotides, the CDR3 is TGCGCCAGCAGCGTAGGGACTAGCGGGAGGGCCGGGGCAGATACGCAGTATTTT.

The rearrangement uses TRBV19 and TRBJ1-6, with 7 bases lining up with TRBD1. Germline CDR1 and CDR2: LNHDA and SQIVND (reference sequence). J gave up 7 bases and V 8 bases, and 5 bases lay outside the gene matches. CDR3 size: 13 residues. The CDR3 spells CASVQGWNSPLHF. DNA for the CDR3: TGTGCCAGTGTACAGGGGTGGAATTCACCCCTCCACTTT.

The chain combines TRBV7-2 with TRBJ2-3; D possibly corresponds to TRBD1 (6 bases). CDR3 size: 16 residues. Deletions cut 5 bases from V and 4 bases from J, with 19 bases between. The germline V gene has CDR1 SGHTA and CDR2 FQGNSA. The CDR3 is CASSQRWGQGSDTQYF. The CDR3 DNA reads as TGTGCCAGCAGCCAGCGATGGGGGCAGGGATCAGATACGCAGTATTTT.

This sequence joins TRBV5-4 and TRBJ2-5, with TRBD2 as a possible D gene (6 bases). Germline CDR1 is SGHNT and CDR2 is YYREEE (reference sequence). CDR3 length: 13 residues. V gave up 3 bases and J gave up 3 bases, with 9 bases separating them. CDR3 coding DNA: TGTGCCAGCAGCTCGGGACTGAAAGAGACCCAGTACTTC. This gives the protein CASSSGLKETQYF.

The V and J genes are TRBV25-1 and TRBJ2-7; TRBD1 aligns across 7 bases. Germline V gives CDR1 MGHDK, CDR2 SYGVNS. After removal of 6 bases from V and 5 bases from J, the junction contained 1 base not matched to a gene. This CDR3 contains 11 residues. The CDR3 DNA is TGTGCCAGCAGGACAGGGAACGAGCAGTACTTC. This gives the protein CASRTGNEQYF.

This clone has a handful of counts. V is TRBV7-2 and J is TRBJ1-1; a possible D gene is TRBD1 (6 bases). Trimming removed 2 bases at V and 4 bases at J, with 11 bases between. Germline values: CDR1 SGHTA, CDR2 FQGNSA. The CDR3 contains 14 residues. For the CDR3, the DNA is TGTGCCAGCAGCTTATTGGGAGGGGGCACTGAAGCTTTCTTT. This encodes CASSLLGGGTEAFF.

V is TRBV6-6 and J is TRBJ2-2, with D perhaps TRBD2 (6 bases). The V gene's germline CDR1 is MNHNY and CDR2 SVGAGI (reference sequence). The V gene lost 7 bases and the J gene lost 6 bases, with 15 bases spanning the gap. CDR3 length: 14 residues. The DNA for the CDR3 is TGTGCCAGCACCCCATGGGGGGAGGCCGGGGAGCTGTTTTTT. As protein: CASTPWGEAGELFF.

The CDR3, as DNA: TGTGCCAGCAGCCCACGGGGACAGGGGACATACGAGCAGTACTTC. Protein product: CASSPRGQGTYEQYF. V and J are TRBV5-4 and TRBJ2-7; TRBD1 aligns across 10 bases. Germline trimming cut 4 bases from V and 4 bases from J; bases unmatched to any gene: 8. There are 15 residues in the CDR3. Germline V gives CDR1 SGHNT, CDR2 YYREEE (reference sequence). The complete variable domain, with remaining parts taken from reference TRBV5-4 and TRBJ2-7, reads ETGVTQSPTHLIKTRGQQVTLRCSSQSGHNTVSWYQQALGQGPQFIFQYYREEENGRGNFPPRFSGLQFPNYSSELNVNALELDDSALYLCASSPRGQGTYEQYFGPGTRLTVT.

The CDR3, as DNA: TGTGCCAGCAGCTTGTACGGGGGAGGCAATGAGCAGTTCTTC. Residues: CASSLYGGGNEQFF. The chain is built from TRBV5-6 and TRBJ2-1; the D gene is possibly TRBD2 (6 bases). V was trimmed by 1 base and J by 6 bases, leaving 11 bases between them. The CDR3 is 14 residues long. The V gene's germline CDR1 is SGHDT and CDR2 YYEEEE.

The V call is TRBV30, the J call TRBJ2-5, with TRBD2 identical over 12 bases. Germline V gives CDR1 GTSNPN, CDR2 SVGIG (reference sequence). There are 11 residues in the CDR3. V dropped 3 bases and J dropped 10; count of bases not matched to a gene: 0. CDR3 DNA: TGTGCCTGGAGACTAGCGGGGGGCCAGTACTTC. As protein: CAWRLAGGQYF.

The V gene is TRBV13, the J gene TRBJ2-2; tentative D call: TRBD2 (6 bases). CDR1 PRHDT and CDR2 FYEKMQ come from the germline V gene (reference sequence). V was shortened by 0 bases and J by 8 bases, with 19 bases between the two germline ends. The CDR3 sequence is 17 residues long. CDR3 in amino acids: CASSLGRSGQPRGELFF. The CDR3 DNA reads TGTGCCAGCAGCTTAGGGCGGAGCGGGCAACCGAGGGGGGAGCTGTTTTTT.

The chain recombines TRBV25-1 with TRBJ1-1; 7 positions match TRBD1. CDR3 size: 15 residues. With 10 bases clipped from V and 0 bases from J, the junction kept 11 bases outside the gene matches. Germline assignment: CDR1 MGHDK and CDR2 SYGVNS. Here the CDR3 DNA reads TGTGCCAACCTCGACAGGGTGATTTTGAACACTGAAGCTTTCTTT. Its translation is CANLDRVILNTEAFF.

The genes are TRBV5-1 and TRBJ2-1; D may be TRBD2 (5 bases). The germline CDR1 and CDR2 sequences are SGHRS and YFSETQ. This CDR3 has 15 amino acids. V was pared by 0 bases and J by 2 bases, with 9 bases between. The CDR3 sequence is CASSLVGEAYNEQFF. Here the CDR3 DNA reads TGCGCCAGCAGCTTGGTGGGAGAGGCCTACAATGAGCAGTTCTTC.

The chain employs TRBV18 and TRBJ1-3, with no clear D. Trimming removed 3 bases at V and 4 bases at J, with 7 bases between. Germline V gives CDR1 KGHSH, CDR2 LQKENI. The CDR3 has 13 residues. CDR3 sequence: CASSPAGGNTIYF. CDR3 nucleotide sequence: TGTGCCAGCTCACCGGCAGGAGGAAACACCATATATTTT. Supplemented by reference TRBV18 and TRBJ1-3, the full variable domain reads NAGVMQNPRHLVRRRGQEARLRCSPMKGHSHVYWYRQLPEEGLKFMVYLQKENIIDESGMPKERFSAEFPKEGPSILRIQQVVRGDSAAYFCASSPAGGNTIYFGEGSWLTVV.

CDR3 sequence (DNA): TGTGCCAGCAGCGTAACGAACAGCATAGTCCAAGAGACCCAGTACTTC. Translating it yields CASSVTNSIVQETQYF. This chain uses TRBV9 with TRBJ2-5; D unclear. Germline V gene lookup returns CDR1 SGDLS and CDR2 YYNGEE. With 1 base removed from V and 1 base from J, the gap between germline ends came to 14 bases. The CDR3 loop spans 16 amino acids.